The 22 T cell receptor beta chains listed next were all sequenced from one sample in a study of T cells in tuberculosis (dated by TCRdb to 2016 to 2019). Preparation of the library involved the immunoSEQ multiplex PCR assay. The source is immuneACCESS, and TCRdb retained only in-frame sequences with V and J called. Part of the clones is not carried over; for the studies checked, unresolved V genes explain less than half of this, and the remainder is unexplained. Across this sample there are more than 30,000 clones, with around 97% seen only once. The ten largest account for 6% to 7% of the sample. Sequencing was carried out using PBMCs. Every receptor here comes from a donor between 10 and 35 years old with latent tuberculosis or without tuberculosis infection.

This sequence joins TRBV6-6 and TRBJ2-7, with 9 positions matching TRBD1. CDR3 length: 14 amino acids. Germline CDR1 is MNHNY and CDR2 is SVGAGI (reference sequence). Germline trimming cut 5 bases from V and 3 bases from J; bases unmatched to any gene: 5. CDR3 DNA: TGTGCCAGCAGTCGGCCGGGACAGGGCTACGAGCAGTACTTC. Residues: CASSRPGQGYEQYF.

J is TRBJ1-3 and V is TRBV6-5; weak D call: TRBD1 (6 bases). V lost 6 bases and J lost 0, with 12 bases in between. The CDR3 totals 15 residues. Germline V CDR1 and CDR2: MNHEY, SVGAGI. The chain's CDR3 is CASSQDRFSGNTIYF. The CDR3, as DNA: TGTGCCAGCAGCCAAGACAGGTTCTCTGGAAACACCATATATTTT.

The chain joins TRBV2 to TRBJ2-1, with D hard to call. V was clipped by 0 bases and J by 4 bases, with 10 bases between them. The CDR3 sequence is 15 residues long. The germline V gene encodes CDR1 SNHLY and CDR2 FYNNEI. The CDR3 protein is CASSEAWPEYNEQFF. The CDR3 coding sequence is TGTGCCAGCAGTGAAGCGTGGCCAGAATACAATGAGCAGTTCTTC.

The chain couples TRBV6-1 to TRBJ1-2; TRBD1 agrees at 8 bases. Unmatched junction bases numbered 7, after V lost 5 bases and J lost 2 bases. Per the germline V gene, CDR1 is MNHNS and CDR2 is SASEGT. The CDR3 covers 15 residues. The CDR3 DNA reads TGTGCCAGCAGTACAGGGGGGACTCTAAACTATGGCTACACCTTC. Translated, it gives CASSTGGTLNYGYTF.

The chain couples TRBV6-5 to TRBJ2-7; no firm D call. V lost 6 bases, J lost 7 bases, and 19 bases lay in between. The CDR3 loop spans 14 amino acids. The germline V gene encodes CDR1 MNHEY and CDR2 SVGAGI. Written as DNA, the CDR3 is TGTGCCAGCAGCCCTACCCCCCACTCCTTTGAGCAGTACTTC. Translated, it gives CASSPTPHSFEQYF.

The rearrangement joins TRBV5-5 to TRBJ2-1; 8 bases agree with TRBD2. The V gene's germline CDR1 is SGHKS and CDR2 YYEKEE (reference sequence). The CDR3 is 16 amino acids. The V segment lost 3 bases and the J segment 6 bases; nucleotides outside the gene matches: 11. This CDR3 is CASSSVSGGPGNEQFF. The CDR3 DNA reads TGTGCCAGCAGCTCCGTCTCGGGAGGGCCGGGCAATGAGCAGTTCTTC.

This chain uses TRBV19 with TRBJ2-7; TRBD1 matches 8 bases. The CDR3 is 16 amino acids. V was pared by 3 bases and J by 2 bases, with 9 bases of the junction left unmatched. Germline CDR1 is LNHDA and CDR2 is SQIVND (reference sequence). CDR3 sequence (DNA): TGTGCCAGTAGTATCTCCGGGGCAGGGGGCACCTACGAGCAGTACTTC. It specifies CASSISGAGGTYEQYF.

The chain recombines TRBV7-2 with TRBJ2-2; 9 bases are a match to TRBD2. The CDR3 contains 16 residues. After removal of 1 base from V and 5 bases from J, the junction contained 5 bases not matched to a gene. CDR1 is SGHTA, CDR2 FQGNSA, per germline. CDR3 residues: CASSLDSGSLTGELFF. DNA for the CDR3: TGTGCCAGCAGCTTAGATAGCGGGAGTCTGACCGGGGAGCTGTTTTTT.

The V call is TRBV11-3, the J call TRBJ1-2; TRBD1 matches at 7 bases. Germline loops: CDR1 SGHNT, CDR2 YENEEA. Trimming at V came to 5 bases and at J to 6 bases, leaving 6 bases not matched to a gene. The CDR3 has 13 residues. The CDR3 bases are TGTGCCAGCAGCCTAGTAGGGGGCAATGGCTACACCTTC. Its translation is CASSLVGGNGYTF.

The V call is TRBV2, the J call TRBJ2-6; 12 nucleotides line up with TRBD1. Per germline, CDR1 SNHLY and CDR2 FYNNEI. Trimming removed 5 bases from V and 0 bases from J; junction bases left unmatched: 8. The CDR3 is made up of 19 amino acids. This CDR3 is CASSPTGTGGFSGANVLTF. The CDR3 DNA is TGTGCCAGCAGTCCTACCGGGACAGGGGGCTTCTCTGGGGCCAACGTCCTGACTTTC.

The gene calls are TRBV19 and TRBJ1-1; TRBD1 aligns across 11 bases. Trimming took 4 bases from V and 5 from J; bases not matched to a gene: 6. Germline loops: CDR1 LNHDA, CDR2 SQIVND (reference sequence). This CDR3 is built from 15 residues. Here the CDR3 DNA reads TGTGCCAGTAGTACCCGGGACAGGGGGGGGACTGAAGCTTTCTTT. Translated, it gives CASSTRDRGGTEAFF.

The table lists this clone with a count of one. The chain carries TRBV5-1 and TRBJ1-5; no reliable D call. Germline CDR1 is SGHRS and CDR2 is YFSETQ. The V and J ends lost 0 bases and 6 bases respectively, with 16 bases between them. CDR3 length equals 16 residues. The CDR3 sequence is CASSLDGHGIGQPQHF. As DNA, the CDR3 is TGCGCCAGCAGCTTGGATGGGCACGGAATAGGTCAGCCCCAGCATTTT. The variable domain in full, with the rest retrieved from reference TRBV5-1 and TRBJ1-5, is KAGVTQTPRYLIKTRGQQVTLSCSPISGHRSVSWYQQTPGQGLQFLFEYFSETQRNKGNFPGRFSGRQFSNSRSEMNVSTLELGDSALYLCASSLDGHGIGQPQHFGDGTRLSIL.

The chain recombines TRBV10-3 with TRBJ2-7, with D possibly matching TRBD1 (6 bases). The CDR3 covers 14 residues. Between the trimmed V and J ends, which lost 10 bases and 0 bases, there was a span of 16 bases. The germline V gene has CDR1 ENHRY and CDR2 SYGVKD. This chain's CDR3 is CATGPGQDSYEQYF. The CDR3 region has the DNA TGTGCCACAGGACCGGGACAAGACTCCTACGAGCAGTACTTC.

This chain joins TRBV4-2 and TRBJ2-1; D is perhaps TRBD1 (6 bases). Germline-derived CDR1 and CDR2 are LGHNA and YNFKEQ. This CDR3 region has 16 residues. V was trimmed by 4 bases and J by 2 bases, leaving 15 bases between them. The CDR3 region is CASSRTGTTAYNEQFF. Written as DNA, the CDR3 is TGTGCCAGCAGCCGAACAGGGACGACCGCCTACAATGAGCAGTTCTTC.

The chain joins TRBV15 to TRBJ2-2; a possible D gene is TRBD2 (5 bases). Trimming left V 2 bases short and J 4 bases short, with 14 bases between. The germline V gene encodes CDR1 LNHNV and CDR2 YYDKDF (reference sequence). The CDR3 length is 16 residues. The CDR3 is CATSRWGDGVTGELFF. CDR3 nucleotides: TGTGCCACCAGCAGATGGGGAGATGGCGTCACCGGGGAGCTGTTTTTT.

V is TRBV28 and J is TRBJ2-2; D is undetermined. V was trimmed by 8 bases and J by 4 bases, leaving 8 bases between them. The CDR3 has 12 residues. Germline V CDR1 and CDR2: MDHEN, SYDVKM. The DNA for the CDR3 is TGTGCCAGCTTCCCGGGCACCGGGGAGCTGTTTTTT. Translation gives CASFPGTGELFF.

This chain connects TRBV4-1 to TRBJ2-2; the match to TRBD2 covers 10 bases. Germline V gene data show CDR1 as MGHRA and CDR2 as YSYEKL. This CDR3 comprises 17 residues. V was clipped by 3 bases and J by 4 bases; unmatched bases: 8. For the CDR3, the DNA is TGCGCCAGCAGCCACCTCCTAGCGGGGGCTCTCACCGGGGAGCTGTTTTTT. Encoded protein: CASSHLLAGALTGELFF.

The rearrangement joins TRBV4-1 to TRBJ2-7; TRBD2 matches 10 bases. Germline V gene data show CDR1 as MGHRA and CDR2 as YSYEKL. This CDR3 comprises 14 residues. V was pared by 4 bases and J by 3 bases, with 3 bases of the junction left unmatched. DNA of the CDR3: TGCGCCAGCAGCCCGCTAGCGGGAGACTACGAGCAGTACTTC. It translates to CASSPLAGDYEQYF.

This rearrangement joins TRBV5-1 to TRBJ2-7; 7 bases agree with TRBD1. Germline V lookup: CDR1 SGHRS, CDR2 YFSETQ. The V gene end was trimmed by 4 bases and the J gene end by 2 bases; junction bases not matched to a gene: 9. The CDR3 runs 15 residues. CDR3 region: CASSETGTAPYEQYF. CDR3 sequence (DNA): TGCGCCAGCAGCGAAACCGGGACAGCTCCCTACGAGCAGTACTTC. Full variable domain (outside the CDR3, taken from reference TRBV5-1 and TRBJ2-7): KAGVTQTPRYLIKTRGQQVTLSCSPISGHRSVSWYQQTPGQGLQFLFEYFSETQRNKGNFPGRFSGRQFSNSRSEMNVSTLELGDSALYLCASSETGTAPYEQYFGPGTRLTVT.

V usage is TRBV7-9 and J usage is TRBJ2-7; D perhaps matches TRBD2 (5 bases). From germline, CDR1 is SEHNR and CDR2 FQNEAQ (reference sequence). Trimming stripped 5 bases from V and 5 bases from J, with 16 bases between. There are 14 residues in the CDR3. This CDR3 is CASSQDAIGNEQYF. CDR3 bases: TGTGCCAGCAGCCAGGACGCCATCGGGAACGAGCAGTACTTC. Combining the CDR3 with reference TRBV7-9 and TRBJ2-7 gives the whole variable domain DTGVSQNPRHKITKRGQNVTFRCDPISEHNRLYWYRQTLGQGPEFLTYFQNEAQLEKSRLLSDRFSAERPKGSFSTLEIQRTEQGDSAMYLCASSQDAIGNEQYFGPGTRLTVT.

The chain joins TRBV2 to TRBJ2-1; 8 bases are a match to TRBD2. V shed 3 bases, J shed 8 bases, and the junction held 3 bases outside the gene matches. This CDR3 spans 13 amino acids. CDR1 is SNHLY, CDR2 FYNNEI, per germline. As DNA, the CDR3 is TGTGCCAGCAGTGAGCTAGCGGGTCATGAGCAGTTCTTC. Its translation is CASSELAGHEQFF.

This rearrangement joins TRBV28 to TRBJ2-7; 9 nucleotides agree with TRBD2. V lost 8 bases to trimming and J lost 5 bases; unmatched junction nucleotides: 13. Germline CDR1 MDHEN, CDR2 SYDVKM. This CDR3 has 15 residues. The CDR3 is CASGSGRSVYHEQYF. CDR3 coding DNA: TGTGCCAGCGGAAGCGGGAGGTCGGTCTATCACGAGCAGTACTTC.